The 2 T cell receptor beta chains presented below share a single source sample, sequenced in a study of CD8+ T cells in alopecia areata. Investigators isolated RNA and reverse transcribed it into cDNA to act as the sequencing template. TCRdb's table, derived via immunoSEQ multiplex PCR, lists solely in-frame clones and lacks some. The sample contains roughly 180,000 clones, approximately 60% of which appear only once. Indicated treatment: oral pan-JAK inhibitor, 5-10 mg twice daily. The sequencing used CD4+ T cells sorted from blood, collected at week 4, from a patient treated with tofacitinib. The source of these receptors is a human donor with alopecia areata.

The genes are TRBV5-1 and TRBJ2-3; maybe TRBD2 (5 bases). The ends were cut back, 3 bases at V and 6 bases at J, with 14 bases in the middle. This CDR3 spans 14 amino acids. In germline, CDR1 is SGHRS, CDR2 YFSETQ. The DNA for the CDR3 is TGCGCCAGCAGCTCATCCCTCGGGGATGATACGCAGTATTTT. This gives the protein CASSSSLGDDTQYF.

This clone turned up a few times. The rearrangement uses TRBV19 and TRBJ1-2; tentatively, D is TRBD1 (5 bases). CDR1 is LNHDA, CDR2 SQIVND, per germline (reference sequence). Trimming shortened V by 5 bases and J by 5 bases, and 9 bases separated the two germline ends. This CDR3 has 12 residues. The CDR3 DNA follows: TGTGCCAGTAGTGCCGGGACTTATGGCTACACCTTC. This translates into CASSAGTYGYTF. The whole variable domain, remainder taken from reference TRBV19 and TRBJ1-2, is DGGITQSPKYLFRKEGQNVTLSCEQNLNHDAMYWYRQDPGQGLRLIYYSQIVNDFQKGDIAEGYSVSREKKESFPLTVTSAQKNPTAFYLCASSAGTYGYTFGSGTRLTVV.